This entry is about one T cell receptor beta chain. These data come from a study of blood T cell repertoires in COVID-19. Using immunoSEQ multiplex PCR, the repertoire was profiled, and TCRdb retains in-frame clones only, with some absent. The table has about 270,000 clones, more than 85% seen once; the top ten hold around 2.8%. The germline V gene has CDR1 MDHEN and CDR2 SYDVKM. V lost 2 bases, J lost 4 bases, and 4 bases stayed unmatched. This CDR3 is 15 amino acids long. Source material: PBMCs or T cells enriched from blood (not recorded which). This clonotype was obtained from a man between 40 and 49 years old who had been exposed to COVID-19. This chain links TRBV28 with TRBJ2-3; TRBD2 matches at 9 bases. This chain's CDR3 is CASSLISGSPDTQYF. CDR3 coding DNA: TGTGCCAGCAGTTTAATTAGCGGGAGCCCAGATACGCAGTATTTT.